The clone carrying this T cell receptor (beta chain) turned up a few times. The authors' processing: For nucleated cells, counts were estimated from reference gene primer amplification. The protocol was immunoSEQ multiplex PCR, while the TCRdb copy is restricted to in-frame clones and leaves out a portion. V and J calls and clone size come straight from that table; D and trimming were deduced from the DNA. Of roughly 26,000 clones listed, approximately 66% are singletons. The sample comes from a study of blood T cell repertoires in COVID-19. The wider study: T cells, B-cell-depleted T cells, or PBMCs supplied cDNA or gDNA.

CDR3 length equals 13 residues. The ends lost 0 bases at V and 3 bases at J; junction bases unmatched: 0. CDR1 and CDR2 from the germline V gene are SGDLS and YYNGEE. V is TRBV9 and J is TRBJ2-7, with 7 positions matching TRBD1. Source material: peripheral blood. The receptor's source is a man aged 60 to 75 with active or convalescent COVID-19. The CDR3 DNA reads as TGTGCCAGCAGCGTAGACAGGGGCTACGAGCAGTACTTC. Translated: CASSVDRGYEQYF.